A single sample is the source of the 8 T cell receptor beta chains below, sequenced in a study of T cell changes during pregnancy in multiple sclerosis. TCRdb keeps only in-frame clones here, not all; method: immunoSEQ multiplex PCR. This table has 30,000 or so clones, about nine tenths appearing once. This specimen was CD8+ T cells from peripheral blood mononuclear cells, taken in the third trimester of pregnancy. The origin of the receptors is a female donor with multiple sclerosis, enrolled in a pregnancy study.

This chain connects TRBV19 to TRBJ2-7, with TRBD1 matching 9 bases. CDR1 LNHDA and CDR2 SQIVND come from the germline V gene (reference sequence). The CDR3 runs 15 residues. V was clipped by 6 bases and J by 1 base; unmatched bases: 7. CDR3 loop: CASSWRGQGSYEQYF. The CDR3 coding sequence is TGTGCCAGTAGCTGGAGGGGACAGGGTTCCTACGAGCAGTACTTC.

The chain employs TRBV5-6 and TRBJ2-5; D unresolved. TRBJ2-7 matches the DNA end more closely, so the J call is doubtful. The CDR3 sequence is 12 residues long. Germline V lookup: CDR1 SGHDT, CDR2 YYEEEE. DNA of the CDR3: TGTGCCAGCAGCTTGGCCGGTGCCGAGCAGTACTTC. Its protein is CASSLAGAEQYF.

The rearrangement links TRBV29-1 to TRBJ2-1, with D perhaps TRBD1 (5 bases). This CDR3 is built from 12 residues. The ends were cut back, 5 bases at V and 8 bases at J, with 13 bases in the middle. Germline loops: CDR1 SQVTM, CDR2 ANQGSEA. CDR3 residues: CSVPWGRDEQFF. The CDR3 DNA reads TGCAGCGTTCCGTGGGGCCGGGATGAGCAGTTCTTC.

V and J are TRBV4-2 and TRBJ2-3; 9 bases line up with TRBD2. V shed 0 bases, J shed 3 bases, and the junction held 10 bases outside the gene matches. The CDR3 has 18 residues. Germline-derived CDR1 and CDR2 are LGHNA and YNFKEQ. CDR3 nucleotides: TGTGCCAGCAGCCAAGATCTTAGAGCGGGAGGAGAGACAGATACGCAGTATTTT. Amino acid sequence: CASSQDLRAGGETDTQYF.

Written as DNA, the CDR3 is TGTGCCAGCAGCCCCCCTCTTGGGACAGGGGGCGTCGAAGGATTGTACGAGCAGTACTTC. This sequence encodes CASSPPLGTGGVEGLYEQYF. The chain uses TRBV9 and TRBJ2-7, with TRBD1 identical over 12 bases. CDR1 and CDR2 (germline): SGDLS, YYNGEE. The CDR3 covers 20 residues. V was pared by 4 bases and J by 4 bases, with 21 bases of the junction left unmatched.

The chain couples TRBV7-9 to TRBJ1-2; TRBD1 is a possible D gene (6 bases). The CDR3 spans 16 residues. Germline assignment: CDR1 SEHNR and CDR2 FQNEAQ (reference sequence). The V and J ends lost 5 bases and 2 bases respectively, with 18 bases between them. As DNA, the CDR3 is TGTGCCAGCAGCCAGGACAGCATTTCAAACAACTATGGCTACACCTTC. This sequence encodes CASSQDSISNNYGYTF.

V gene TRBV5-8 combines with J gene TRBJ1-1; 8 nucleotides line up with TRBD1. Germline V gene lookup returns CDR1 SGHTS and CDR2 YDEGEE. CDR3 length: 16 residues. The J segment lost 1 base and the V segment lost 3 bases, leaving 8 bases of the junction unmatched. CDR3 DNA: TGTGCCAGCAGCTCGTTAAGGACAGGGCCGAACACTGAAGCTTTCTTT. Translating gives CASSSLRTGPNTEAFF.

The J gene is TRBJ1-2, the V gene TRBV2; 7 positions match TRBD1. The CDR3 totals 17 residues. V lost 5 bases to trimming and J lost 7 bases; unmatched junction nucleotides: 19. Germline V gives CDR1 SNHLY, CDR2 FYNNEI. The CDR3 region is CASSLPTGYAWGIGYTF. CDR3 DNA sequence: TGTGCCAGCAGTCTCCCGACAGGGTACGCGTGGGGAATTGGCTACACCTTC.